These T cell receptor beta chains were read from a single sample in a study of CD8+CD57+ T cells in acquired aplastic anemia. TCRdb fed the reads into MiXCR, producing one record per CDR3 protein. The sample holds 150,000 to 200,000 distinct CDR3 sequences; around 66% are singletons and the top ten take around 42%. Sequencing was carried out using sorted CD4+, CD8+, or CD8+CD57+ T cells (not recorded which) from PBMCs. The receptors here all came from a human donor with severe aplastic anemia or a healthy control (not recorded which). CDR3s leave out the opening cysteine and the closing phenylalanine or tryptophan.

CDR3	length	V	J
ASSRWGGEKLF	11	TRBV7-3	TRBJ1-4
AISAEQGARGNTIY	14	TRBV10-3	TRBJ1-3
ASSFSLGAEAF	11	TRBV11-3	TRBJ1-1
ASSPRLAGNQETQY	14	TRBV7-8	TRBJ2-5
SAMGLADSYEQY	12	TRBV20-1	TRBJ2-7
AISPTGGLETQY	12	TRBV10-3	TRBJ2-5
AISRPGDYNEQF	12	TRBV10-3	TRBJ2-1
ASSPRRVGETQY	12	TRBV7-2	TRBJ2-5
ASSQGNRGGSDNEQF	15	TRBV3-1	TRBJ2-1
SATGTESSYEQY	12	TRBV20-1	TRBJ2-7
ASSIFLADTQY	11	TRBV19	TRBJ2-3
ASLPTERGTYEQY	13	TRBV10-2	TRBJ2-7
SAPVAVQGLEAF	12	TRBV20-1	TRBJ1-1
ASSLGLGGSEAF	12	TRBV5-1	TRBJ1-1
SVDDDIMNTEAF	12	TRBV29-1	TRBJ1-1
ASSSGGRADSTDTQY	15	TRBV7-2	TRBJ2-3
ASSLVSTKETQY	12	TRBV7-6	TRBJ2-5